The sequence of this T cell receptor beta chain was determined in a study of shared clonotypes between healthy human individuals. Study observations and caveats: The sharing of 4% to 5.5% of naive CD4 clonotypes was seen across a handful of donors. Sampling used blood alone; tissue repertoires probably differ. Non-shared clonotypes displayed generation probabilities falling below those of clonotypes present in all four donors.

Healthy adults negative for HIV, lacking recent acute infections or vaccinations, served as donors. Some clones are missing from TCRdb's copy, which holds only in-frame ones; the method was immunoSEQ multiplex PCR. The repertoire includes 2 million to 2.5 million clones, 90% to 96% of them detected once, and around 0.13% sits in the top ten. The length of the CDR3 is 16 residues. V lost 7 bases and J lost 4, with 25 bases in between. Looked up from germline, CDR1 is SQVTM and CDR2 is ANQGSEA. To note about this clone: The antigen is unknown.

Sequenced sample: naive CD4+ T cells sorted from blood. The subset was: CD45RA+ positively selected. The chain employs TRBV29-1 and TRBJ1-2; D is unclear. This receptor was obtained from a young man in good health. CDR3 coding DNA: TGCAGCGCCCAGGAGGTCCGCGGTGGGAGCCTCTATGGCTACACCTTC. This encodes CSAQEVRGGSLYGYTF.